This record concerns one T cell receptor (beta chain) sequence. Authors' processing steps: Amplification with reference gene primers provided the estimates of nucleated cell counts. Sequencing was performed with immunoSEQ multiplex PCR; in TCRdb, only in-frame clones are kept and a portion is missing. Clonal size and the V and J genes are those of that table, whereas D and trimming came from the DNA. The table shows approximately 180,000 clones, with 75% to 90% occurring only once. Donors were grouped by their self-reported clinical history. V gave up 3 bases and J gave up 5 bases, with 15 bases separating them. The CDR3 extends over 14 amino acids. Germline V gives CDR1 SGHDT, CDR2 YYEEEE. These data are taken from a study of blood T cell repertoires in COVID-19. The wider study: The samples span acute and convalescent COVID-19 from the United States, Italy and Spain. Nucleic acid was either cDNA or gDNA, and it came from T cells, B-cell-depleted T cells, or PBMCs.

The source of this sequence is a woman between 40 and 55 years old with acute COVID-19. The sequenced sample consisted of PBMCs or T cells enriched from blood (not recorded which). The chain recombines TRBV5-6 with TRBJ2-7; tentative D call: TRBD2 (6 bases). Here the CDR3 reads CASSSSSAGDEQYF. As DNA, the CDR3 is TGTGCCAGCAGCTCATCTAGCGCCGGGGACGAGCAGTACTTC.